A single sample is the source of the 16 T cell receptor beta chains below, sequenced in a study of shared clonotypes between healthy human individuals. Libraries were prepared by immunoSEQ multiplex PCR; TCRdb keeps only in-frame clonotypes and omits some of them. The table lists about 2.1 million clones, around 93% of them singletons. It was CD45RO-negative cells, positively selected for CCR7, that made up naive CD8 cells, with terminally differentiated effector memory CD45RA+ cells excluded. The sample taken for sequencing was naive CD8+ T cells from PBMCs. The receptors here all came from a man between 18 and 35 years old in good health. Some clones in this sample may be carry-over from other donors' samples.

The chain links TRBV19 to TRBJ1-1; 9 nucleotides match TRBD1. J gave up 5 bases and V 3 bases, and 7 bases lay outside the gene matches. Germline lookup yields CDR1 LNHDA and CDR2 SQIVND (reference sequence). The CDR3 sequence is 15 residues long. CDR3 nucleotide sequence: TGTGCCAGTAGTATTTTGGGACAGGGAAGGACTGAAGCTTTCTTT. This sequence encodes CASSILGQGRTEAFF.

The J gene is TRBJ1-5, the V gene TRBV11-2; D unclear. Germline assignment: CDR1 SGHAT and CDR2 FQNNGV. The CDR3 is 13 residues long. Trimming removed 0 bases from V and 6 bases from J, with 6 bases in between. The CDR3 sequence is CASSLDVLQPQHF. The CDR3 DNA reads TGTGCCAGCAGCTTAGATGTCCTTCAGCCCCAGCATTTT.

The chain carries TRBV5-1 and TRBJ1-2; a possible D gene is TRBD1 (5 bases). CDR3 length: 14 residues. The germline V and J ends were trimmed by 4 bases and 5 bases, with 15 bases remaining between them. Germline CDR1 SGHRS, CDR2 YFSETQ. The CDR3 DNA is TGCGCCAGCAGCCCCCGGGACGCTTCGTATGGCTACACCTTC. Protein product: CASSPRDASYGYTF.

The gene calls are TRBV19 and TRBJ1-2; D call uncertain. The V and J ends lost 1 base and 4 bases respectively, with 10 bases between them. The CDR3 spans 14 residues. Germline CDR1 LNHDA, CDR2 SQIVND (reference sequence). CDR3 DNA sequence: TGTGCCAGTAGTATAGGGCCCACCCTCTATGGCTACACCTTC. As protein: CASSIGPTLYGYTF.

The V call is TRBV18, the J call TRBJ2-1, with TRBD2 matching over 13 bases. The CDR3 consists of 15 residues. V lost 3 bases, J lost 8 bases, and 4 bases stayed unmatched. Per the germline V gene, CDR1 is KGHSH and CDR2 is LQKENI. This CDR3 is CASSPWTSGSDEQFF. In DNA form, the CDR3 reads TGTGCCAGCTCACCCTGGACTAGCGGGAGTGATGAGCAGTTCTTC.

The table lists this clone with a count of one. The chain joins TRBV2 to TRBJ2-7; D tentatively reads TRBD1 or TRBD2 (5 bases each). The CDR3 has 12 residues. Germline loops: CDR1 SNHLY, CDR2 FYNNEI. Trimming left V 7 bases short and J 3 bases short, with 10 bases between. The CDR3 coding sequence is TGTGCCAGCACCGGGGCCTACTACGAGCAGTACTTC. Translated, it gives CASTGAYYEQYF.

With regard to this clone: Other DNA sequences of this sample code for an identical CDR3. The chain combines TRBV5-1 with TRBJ1-1; D is unclear. Germline-derived CDR1 and CDR2 are SGHRS and YFSETQ. There are 14 residues in the CDR3. Trimming left V 0 bases short and J 4 bases short, with 10 bases between. The CDR3, as DNA: TGCGCCAGCAGCTTGGGCGGAGGGCCCACTGAAGCTTTCTTT. Translation: CASSLGGGPTEAFF.

The chain links TRBV4-1 to TRBJ1-1, with D unresolved. Germline values: CDR1 MGHRA, CDR2 YSYEKL. This CDR3 has 14 residues. V lost 2 bases and J lost 1, with 8 bases in between. CDR3 residues: CASSQITKNTEAFF. The DNA of the CDR3 is TGCGCCAGCAGCCAAATAACAAAGAACACTGAAGCTTTCTTT.

The chain employs TRBV28 and TRBJ2-7; D unresolved. The germline V gene encodes CDR1 MDHEN and CDR2 SYDVKM. This CDR3 region has 15 residues. V lost 8 bases to trimming and J lost 6 bases, with 23 bases between them. This CDR3 reads CASSLVVWVGSEQYF. The DNA for the CDR3 is TGTGCCAGCTCTTTGGTGGTCTGGGTTGGTTCCGAGCAGTACTTC.

The rearrangement uses TRBV7-8 and TRBJ1-1; tentative D call: TRBD1 (5 bases). This CDR3 spans 16 amino acids. Between the trimmed V and J ends, which lost 5 bases and 0 bases, there was a span of 16 bases. Germline loops: CDR1 SGHVS, CDR2 FQNEAQ. The CDR3 is CASSVPFGTVNTEAFF. The CDR3 DNA sequence: TGTGCCAGCAGCGTGCCCTTTGGGACGGTGAACACTGAAGCTTTCTTT.

The V call is TRBV27, the J call TRBJ2-3; 13 bases align to TRBD2. The CDR3 contains 18 residues. V lost 5 bases, J lost 5 bases, and 13 bases stayed unmatched. Germline V CDR1 and CDR2: MNHEY, SMNVEV (reference sequence). CDR3 region: CASSQIGTSGNRGDTQYF. The DNA for the CDR3 is TGTGCCAGCAGTCAAATCGGGACTAGCGGGAACCGCGGAGATACGCAGTATTTT.

This clone was picked up one time. This CDR3 reads CASTPGLASSKNIQYF. As DNA, the CDR3 is TGTGCCAGCACCCCGGGACTAGCATCTTCCAAAAACATTCAGTACTTC. The chain has TRBV7-8 and TRBJ2-4; 9 bases align to TRBD2. Germline V gene lookup returns CDR1 SGHVS and CDR2 FQNEAQ. Unmatched junction bases numbered 9, after V lost 7 bases and J lost 2 bases. This CDR3 spans 16 amino acids. The whole variable domain, filled in from reference TRBV7-8 and TRBJ2-4, reads GAGVSQSPRYKVAKRGQDVALRCDPISGHVSLFWYQQALGQGPEFLTYFQNEAQLDKSGLPSDRFFAERPEGSVSTLKIQRTQQEDSAVYLCASTPGLASSKNIQYFGAGTRLSVL.

This chain links TRBV7-8 with TRBJ2-7; the D call may be TRBD1 or TRBD2 (6 bases each). Germline lookup yields CDR1 SGHVS and CDR2 FQNEAQ. Trimming took 5 bases from V and 6 from J, leaving 20 bases between them. The CDR3 runs 15 residues. CDR3 region: CASSRRGTTFGEQYF. CDR3 in DNA: TGTGCCAGCAGCCGCCGCGGGACAACCTTTGGCGAGCAGTACTTC. The full variable domain, its missing parts supplied by reference TRBV7-8 and TRBJ2-7, is GAGVSQSPRYKVAKRGQDVALRCDPISGHVSLFWYQQALGQGPEFLTYFQNEAQLDKSGLPSDRFFAERPEGSVSTLKIQRTQQEDSAVYLCASSRRGTTFGEQYFGPGTRLTVT.

Of note for this clone: This same CDR3 is encoded by further DNA sequences in the sample. This chain uses TRBV5-1 with TRBJ2-3; 8 nucleotides match TRBD1. The CDR3 length is 16 residues. Germline-derived CDR1 and CDR2 are SGHRS and YFSETQ. V gave up 4 bases and J gave up 0 bases; unmatched junction bases: 7. The CDR3 sequence: CASSLQGQGSTDTQYF. DNA of the CDR3: TGCGCCAGCAGCCTCCAAGGACAGGGCAGCACAGATACGCAGTATTTT.

The rearrangement uses TRBV4-1 and TRBJ1-1; D gene unclear. The V gene's germline CDR1 is MGHRA and CDR2 YSYEKL. This CDR3 has 11 residues. The V end lost 7 bases, the J end lost 1 base, and 4 bases lay between the germline ends. The CDR3 DNA follows: TGCGCCAGCACCGGGAACACTGAAGCTTTCTTT. This codes for CASTGNTEAFF.

Concerning this clone itself: The sample has other DNA sequences that encode this CDR3 too. The genes are TRBV10-3 and TRBJ1-1, with a weak D call TRBD1 (6 bases). The CDR3 has 15 amino acids. Germline V lookup: CDR1 ENHRY, CDR2 SYGVKD. The ends were cut back, 0 bases at V and 1 base at J, with 9 bases in the middle. The CDR3 spells CAISESGGRNTEAFF. CDR3 bases: TGTGCCATCAGTGAGTCGGGGGGGCGGAACACTGAAGCTTTCTTT.